The 21 T cell receptor beta chains in this list originate from one sample, sequenced in a study of OX40 agonist ivuxolimab in advanced cancers. Clones were sequenced by immunoSEQ multiplex PCR, and TCRdb holds only the in-frame ones, with some missing. The sample shows under 50,000 clones, approximately 82% of them seen only once. This specimen was CD4+ or CD8+ T cells sorted from blood, taken in a trial of the OX40 agonist ivuxolimab. These receptors originate from an adult with an advanced solid tumor such as melanoma, head and neck, liver or kidney cancer.

In DNA, the CDR3 is TGTGCCAGCAGCGTAGATGGTAGCGGGAGGAGAGAGACCCAGTACTTC. Its translation is CASSVDGSGRRETQYF. This chain joins TRBV9 and TRBJ2-5; TRBD2 aligns across 10 bases. Unmatched junction bases numbered 6, after V lost 0 bases and J lost 4 bases. This CDR3 spans 16 amino acids. From germline, CDR1 is SGDLS and CDR2 YYNGEE.

This clone was counted between two and nine times. The chain has TRBV6-6 and TRBJ1-5, with TRBD1 matching 10 bases. The CDR3 is 15 amino acids. Germline CDR1 is MNHNY and CDR2 is SVGAGI (reference sequence). V was pared by 1 base and J by 5 bases, with 2 bases of the junction left unmatched. CDR3 in amino acids: CASSYFGQGDQPQHF. The CDR3 region has the DNA TGTGCCAGCAGTTACTTTGGACAGGGGGATCAGCCCCAGCATTTT.

This chain joins TRBV7-2 and TRBJ2-7; TRBD2 agrees at 8 bases. Looked up from germline, CDR1 is SGHTA and CDR2 is FQGNSA. V trimming: 7 bases; J trimming: 2 bases; junction bases outside the gene matches: 13. The CDR3 has 16 residues. CDR3 residues: CASTLGGGTGPYEQYF. In DNA form, the CDR3 reads TGTGCCAGCACCCTAGGCGGGGGGACGGGCCCCTACGAGCAGTACTTC.

Only a few counts were recorded for this clone. V gene TRBV30 combines with J gene TRBJ1-6; D is unresolved. This CDR3 region has 14 residues. Germline V gives CDR1 GTSNPN, CDR2 SVGIG (reference sequence). V lost 4 bases to trimming and J lost 5 bases, with 12 bases between them. CDR3 residues: CAWNGFSDNSPLHF. The DNA of the CDR3 is TGTGCCTGGAATGGCTTTAGCGATAATTCACCCCTCCACTTT. Filled out from reference TRBV30 and TRBJ1-6, the complete variable domain reads SQTIHQWPATLVQPVGSPLSLECTVEGTSNPNLYWYRQAAGRGLQLLFYSVGIGQISSEVPQNLSASRPQDRQFILSSKKLLLSDSGFYLCAWNGFSDNSPLHFGNGTRLTVT.

The sample holds one count of this clone. J is TRBJ1-2 and V is TRBV2; 10 bases match TRBD1. The junction had 11 bases not matched to a gene; V was cut back by 6 bases and J by 4 bases. This CDR3 comprises 16 residues. The germline V gene has CDR1 SNHLY and CDR2 FYNNEI. The CDR3 reads CASSRYRGQGVYGYTF. In nucleotides, the CDR3 is TGTGCCAGCAGCCGGTACCGAGGACAGGGGGTCTATGGCTACACCTTC. Full variable domain (outside the CDR3, taken from reference TRBV2 and TRBJ1-2): EPEVTQTPSHQVTQMGQEVILRCVPISNHLYFYWYRQILGQKVEFLVSFYNNEISEKSEIFDDQFSVERPDGSNFTLKIRSTKLEDSAMYFCASSRYRGQGVYGYTFGSGTRLTVV.

This chain connects TRBV7-2 to TRBJ1-5; D gene uncertain. V lost 1 base and J lost 5, with 6 bases in between. This CDR3 is built from 13 residues. Germline CDR1 and CDR2: SGHTA and FQGNSA. The chain's CDR3 is CASSLGTYQPQHF. The CDR3 DNA reads TGTGCCAGCAGCTTAGGCACTTATCAGCCCCAGCATTTT.

The V gene is TRBV28, the J gene TRBJ2-3; unclear D gene. The CDR3 spans 14 residues. Germline loops: CDR1 MDHEN, CDR2 SYDVKM. V lost 3 bases to trimming and J lost 1 base, with 8 bases between them. The CDR3 sequence: CASSFLGGTDTQYF. The CDR3 region has the DNA TGTGCCAGCAGTTTTCTTGGGGGCACAGATACGCAGTATTTT.

The gene calls are TRBV4-1 and TRBJ1-2; D not resolved. The CDR3 extends over 14 amino acids. The V gene's germline CDR1 is MGHRA and CDR2 YSYEKL. Trimming left V 4 bases short and J 1 base short, with 10 bases between. The CDR3 DNA sequence: TGCGCCAGCAGCCTATCTCTCGTTAACTATGGCTACACCTTC. Amino acid sequence: CASSLSLVNYGYTF.

The DNA of the CDR3 is TGTGCCATCAGTGAGTCCGGGACAGGGGAACGCGAGCAGTACTTC. Translation gives CAISESGTGEREQYF. The chain has TRBV10-3 and TRBJ2-5; TRBD1 matches 10 bases. The J call may be in error: the DNA end matches TRBJ2-7 better. Germline V lookup: CDR1 ENHRY, CDR2 SYGVKD. The CDR3 has 15 residues.

Comments on this clone: The sample has other DNA sequences that encode this CDR3 too. The chain employs TRBV7-8 and TRBJ2-2; either TRBD1 or TRBD2 may supply D (5 bases each). V lost 1 base to trimming and J lost 2 bases, with 20 bases between them. CDR1 SGHVS and CDR2 FQNEAQ come from the germline V gene. The CDR3 is made up of 19 amino acids. The CDR3 loop is CASSLDLRDGYSNTGELFF. CDR3 sequence (DNA): TGTGCCAGCAGCTTAGACCTCCGGGACGGATACTCCAACACCGGGGAGCTGTTTTTT. The variable domain in full, with the rest retrieved from reference TRBV7-8 and TRBJ2-2, is GAGVSQSPRYKVAKRGQDVALRCDPISGHVSLFWYQQALGQGPEFLTYFQNEAQLDKSGLPSDRFFAERPEGSVSTLKIQRTQQEDSAVYLCASSLDLRDGYSNTGELFFGEGSRLTVL.

There are a few counts of this clone. The chain recombines TRBV25-1 with TRBJ1-2; 7 bases are shared with TRBD1. J was trimmed by 5 bases and V by 0 bases; bases with no gene match: 0. Germline CDR1 is MGHDK and CDR2 is SYGVNS. The CDR3 has 13 residues. The CDR3 is CASSEYRGYGYTF. Written as DNA, the CDR3 is TGTGCCAGCAGTGAATACAGGGGGTATGGCTACACCTTC.

The sample holds one count of this clone. The chain links TRBV14 to TRBJ2-6; the D is unclear. V gave up 1 base and J gave up 2 bases, with 9 bases separating them. CDR1 and CDR2 from the germline V gene are SGHDN and FVKESK. The CDR3 is 16 residues long. CDR3 in DNA: TGTGCCAGCAGCCAAGTAAGGAGCGCTGGGGCCAACGTCCTGACTTTC. This sequence encodes CASSQVRSAGANVLTF.

V gene TRBV6-6 combines with J gene TRBJ1-1, with 7 bases fitting TRBD1. With V trimmed by 6 bases and J by 0 bases, 7 bases remained unmatched. Germline CDR1 MNHNY, CDR2 SVGAGI (reference sequence). The length of the CDR3 is 15 residues. DNA of the CDR3: TGTGCCAGCAGCAGAAACAGGGGACTGAACACTGAAGCTTTCTTT. It encodes CASSRNRGLNTEAFF.

The rearrangement uses TRBV7-2 and TRBJ1-3; D might be TRBD1 (6 bases). The CDR3 loop spans 14 amino acids. Germline loops: CDR1 SGHTA, CDR2 FQGNSA. Trimming removed 2 bases at V and 4 bases at J, with 9 bases between. The CDR3 DNA follows: TGTGCCAGCAGCTTAATCACAGGGGGAAACACCATATATTTT. Translation gives CASSLITGGNTIYF.

The chain combines TRBV7-9 with TRBJ1-2; 9 bases line up with TRBD1. Germline-derived CDR1 and CDR2 are SEHNR and FQNEAQ (reference sequence). The CDR3 covers 14 residues. V shed 5 bases, J shed 3 bases, and the junction held 4 bases outside the gene matches. CDR3 sequence (DNA): TGTGCCAGCAGCAGAAGACAGGGGGACTATGGCTACACCTTC. It is translated as CASSRRQGDYGYTF.

This clone was seen a handful of times. The chain links TRBV30 to TRBJ1-1, with D perhaps TRBD1 (5 bases). The CDR3 length is 13 residues. Germline-derived CDR1 and CDR2 are GTSNPN and SVGIG (reference sequence). Trimming left V 4 bases short and J 3 bases short, with 12 bases between. CDR3 amino acids: CAWNEVRDTEAFF. As DNA, the CDR3 is TGTGCCTGGAATGAGGTCAGGGACACTGAAGCTTTCTTT. Using reference TRBV30 and TRBJ1-1 for the parts outside the CDR3, the full variable domain is SQTIHQWPATLVQPVGSPLSLECTVEGTSNPNLYWYRQAAGRGLQLLFYSVGIGQISSEVPQNLSASRPQDRQFILSSKKLLLSDSGFYLCAWNEVRDTEAFFGQGTRLTVV.

This clone was detected only a few times. The chain combines TRBV19 with TRBJ1-5; maybe TRBD1 (5 bases). The V and J ends lost 3 bases and 0 bases respectively, with 18 bases between them. This CDR3 region has 18 residues. Germline loops: CDR1 LNHDA, CDR2 SQIVND (reference sequence). As DNA, the CDR3 is TGTGCCAGTAGTATCCCCGGGGCCGCCTCCCTTAGCAATCAGCCCCAGCATTTT. Translated: CASSIPGAASLSNQPQHF.

This clone was observed a single time. The chain employs TRBV7-2 and TRBJ2-2; 8 positions match TRBD1. CDR1 is SGHTA and CDR2 is FQGNSA in the germline V gene. V lost 4 bases and J lost 7; bases outside the gene matches: 5. The CDR3 has 14 amino acids. The CDR3 here is CASSSGQGFGELFF. In DNA, the CDR3 is TGTGCCAGCAGCTCTGGACAGGGATTCGGGGAGCTGTTTTTT.

The chain employs TRBV11-2 and TRBJ2-7, with a weak D call TRBD1 (6 bases). The CDR3 extends over 14 amino acids. V lost 5 bases and J 6 bases, leaving 17 bases between the germline ends. The germline V gene encodes CDR1 SGHAT and CDR2 FQNNGV. The CDR3 nucleotides read TGTGCCAGCAGCCGGGCTGGCAACAGGGTCGAGCAGTACTTC. Its translation: CASSRAGNRVEQYF.

The gene calls are TRBV2 and TRBJ2-5; TRBD1 matches 7 bases. Germline-derived CDR1 and CDR2 are SNHLY and FYNNEI. The CDR3 length is 12 residues. The V and J ends lost 10 bases and 3 bases, in that order; junction bases with no gene match: 5. The CDR3 nucleotides are TGTGCCACCACAGGGGTTGAAGAGACCCAGTACTTC. This codes for CATTGVEETQYF.

This clone came up a few times. The rearrangement joins TRBV5-4 to TRBJ1-2, with 10 nucleotides matching TRBD1. From germline, CDR1 is SGHNT and CDR2 YYREEE (reference sequence). Trimming cost V 5 bases and J 8 bases; bases outside gene matches: 12. CDR3 length equals 15 residues. CDR3 in DNA: TGTGCCAGCAGAGTACCGGGACAGGGGTTTCGGGGCTACACCTTC. It is translated as CASRVPGQGFRGYTF.